The clone carrying this TCR beta chain has more than one count but fewer than ten. The data stem from a study of Graves' ophthalmopathy and Graves' hyperthyroidism. RNA served as the template for amplifying TCR beta CDR3 regions. Amplification began with first-round RT-PCR using HTBI primers, then second-round multiplex PCR was performed. TCRdb itself ran the multiplex PCR reads through MiXCR, one entry per CDR3 protein. The sample has about 740,000 distinct CDR3 sequences, 35% to 50% seen once; the top ten hold 44%. With 1 base removed from V and 12 bases from J, the gap between germline ends came to 7 bases. The CDR3 covers 12 residues. Germline V CDR1 and CDR2: LGHNA, YSLEER.

V usage is TRBV4-3 and J usage is TRBJ1-6; the D gene is possibly TRBD1 (5 bases). The sequenced sample was peripheral blood. The clonotype comes from an adult man with Graves' ophthalmopathy. The CDR3, as DNA: TGCGCCAGCAGCCAAGCTAGGGGACCCCTCCACTTT. Protein: CASSQARGPLHF.